This TCR beta chain came from a study of beta chain features in type 1 diabetes. Overall study context: Examined across all samples were around 110,000,000 sorted cells. Overall study results and limits: Insertion counts at VDJ junctions were lower in type 1 diabetes patients, who also showed more deletions there. Researchers report that Type 1 diabetes patients had moderately but significantly shorter TCRB CDR3s across all four CD4+ subsets.

Populations obtained by sorting all exceeded 98% purity. Germline V gives CDR1 SGHTA, CDR2 FQGNSA. This CDR3 region has 14 residues. The V end was cut by 1 base, the J end by 4 bases, with 8 bases between. As to this clone: Its matching antigen is unknown.

The investigators reverse transcribed all of the isolated RNA, so they sequenced expressed TCRB transcripts. Sequenced by immunoSEQ multiplex PCR; TCRdb stores in-frame clones only, minus some. The sample shows 250,000 to 400,000 clones, about 14% of them seen only once. The specimen was central memory CD4+ T cells from blood. The V gene is TRBV7-2, the J gene TRBJ2-1; no clear D gene. The sequence derives from a man aged 30 to 39 in good health. Written as DNA, the CDR3 is TGTGCCAGCAGCTTAGTCACGGATTACAATGAGCAGTTCTTC. Translating it yields CASSLVTDYNEQFF.